A single sample is the source of the 21 T cell receptor beta chains below, sequenced in a study of memory CD4+ T cells and cytomegalovirus serostatus. Single viable CD3+CD4+CD8-CD45RO+ cells were sorted as the memory CD4+ T cells. Data came from immunoSEQ multiplex PCR; TCRdb stores just in-frame clones and leaves some out. The sample has about 64,000 clones, 77% seen once. Sequencing was carried out using memory CD4+ T cells from blood. The source is an adult in good health and CMV-seronegative.

This clone was counted a few times. This chain connects TRBV6-5 to TRBJ1-2, with D possibly being TRBD1 (6 bases). V lost 5 bases and J 8 bases, leaving 18 bases between the germline ends. CDR1 is MNHEY and CDR2 is SVGAGI in the germline V gene. The CDR3 is 14 residues long. CDR3: CASSEQGVLGGYTF. CDR3 DNA: TGTGCCAGCAGTGAACAGGGAGTACTAGGAGGCTACACCTTC.

The chain employs TRBV27 and TRBJ2-7; D call uncertain. From germline, CDR1 is MNHEY and CDR2 SMNVEV (reference sequence). Trimming removed 4 bases from V and 5 bases from J, with 12 bases in between. This CDR3 contains 13 residues. The CDR3 DNA reads TGTGCCAGCAGTTCCATCTTGGAGAACGAGCAGTACTTC. Its translation: CASSSILENEQYF.

The chain joins TRBV11-2 to TRBJ2-5; D call uncertain. Germline CDR1 reads SGHAT; CDR2 reads FQNNGV. The CDR3 covers 13 residues. Trimming took off 3 bases at V and 3 bases at J, with 8 bases between the two ends. The CDR3 spells CASSFMVKETQYF. In nucleotides, the CDR3 is TGTGCCAGCAGCTTCATGGTCAAAGAGACCCAGTACTTC.

The chain recombines TRBV21-1 with TRBJ2-7; the D segment call TRBD2 is taken from the table without a DNA check. TRBV21-1 is a recognized pseudogene. The CDR3 is 15 amino acids. CDR3 residues: CASSKETSGAYEQYF. DNA for the CDR3: TGTGCCAGCAGCAAAGAGACTAGCGGGGCCTACGAGCAGTACTTC.

The rearrangement joins TRBV14 to TRBJ1-2, with D unresolved. Germline assignment: CDR1 SGHDN and CDR2 FVKESK. The CDR3 extends over 12 amino acids. V was cut by 2 bases and J by 12 bases, with 13 bases left in between. The DNA for the CDR3 is TGTGCCAGCAGCCAATCCTCCCGCTTCCACACCTTC. This sequence encodes CASSQSSRFHTF.

V and J are TRBV5-1 and TRBJ1-6, with a tentative D call TRBD1 (5 bases). Per germline, CDR1 SGHRS and CDR2 YFSETQ. V was cut by 4 bases and J by 2 bases, with 19 bases left in between. CDR3 size: 18 residues. CDR3 sequence (DNA): TGCGCCAGCAGCCCGGGGCAGGGCACTAGGACCTATAATTCACCCCTCCACTTT. It is translated as CASSPGQGTRTYNSPLHF.

This clone came up a few times. The chain is built from TRBV4-2 and TRBJ1-1; the D is unclear. Germline V gene sequence: CDR1 LGHNA, CDR2 YNFKEQ. The germline V and J ends were trimmed by 0 bases and 2 bases, with 10 bases remaining between them. This CDR3 contains 15 residues. In nucleotides, the CDR3 is TGTGCCAGCAGCCAAGATTTGTTCCCAAACACTGAAGCTTTCTTT. It specifies CASSQDLFPNTEAFF.

This rearrangement joins TRBV6-1 to TRBJ1-5; 7 nucleotides agree with TRBD1. V lost 6 bases, J lost 0 bases, and 5 bases stayed unmatched. The CDR3 contains 15 residues. Germline lookup yields CDR1 MNHNS and CDR2 SASEGT. Here the CDR3 DNA reads TGTGCCAGCAGCTTGACAGGGCTTAGCAATCAGCCCCAGCATTTT. Protein sequence: CASSLTGLSNQPQHF.

The chain joins TRBV4-1 to TRBJ2-2; 14 bases map to TRBD2. The CDR3 totals 16 residues. The germline V gene encodes CDR1 MGHRA and CDR2 YSYEKL. J was trimmed by 7 bases and V by 4 bases; bases with no gene match: 5. The CDR3 here is CASSPRLAGGIGELFF. CDR3 in DNA: TGCGCCAGCAGCCCCCGACTAGCGGGAGGGATCGGGGAGCTGTTTTTT.

In this sample, this clone turned up a few times. J is TRBJ1-2 and V is TRBV5-1, with 11 bases matching TRBD1. The CDR3 sequence is 16 residues long. The germline V gene has CDR1 SGHRS and CDR2 YFSETQ. Trimming removed 0 bases from V and 2 bases from J; junction bases left unmatched: 3. Here the CDR3 reads CASSLGGTGGNYGYTF. Written as DNA, the CDR3 is TGCGCCAGCAGCTTGGGGGGGACAGGGGGAAACTATGGCTACACCTTC.

The chain couples TRBV5-1 to TRBJ1-1, with 7 bases that match TRBD1. With 0 bases clipped from V and 4 bases from J, the junction kept 3 bases outside the gene matches. Per the germline V gene, CDR1 is SGHRS and CDR2 is YFSETQ. CDR3 length: 14 residues. For the CDR3, the DNA is TGCGCCAGCAGCTTGGTTTCAGGGGGCACTGAAGCTTTCTTT. Protein sequence: CASSLVSGGTEAFF.

The J gene is TRBJ2-5, the V gene TRBV4-2; D gene unclear. The ends were cut back, 0 bases at V and 1 base at J, with 9 bases in the middle. Looked up from germline, CDR1 is LGHNA and CDR2 is YNFKEQ. The CDR3 is 15 residues long. The CDR3 nucleotides are TGTGCCAGCAGCCAAGACCCGGACGGCCAAGAGACCCAGTACTTC. It encodes CASSQDPDGQETQYF.

The rearrangement joins TRBV9 to TRBJ2-7; TRBD2 aligns across 7 bases. This CDR3 is built from 14 residues. Germline V lookup: CDR1 SGDLS, CDR2 YYNGEE. The junction had 4 bases not matched to a gene; V was cut back by 0 bases and J by 4 bases. This CDR3 reads CASSVGEGGYEQYF. The CDR3, as DNA: TGTGCCAGCAGCGTAGGGGAGGGTGGGTACGAGCAGTACTTC.

This sequence joins TRBV15 and TRBJ1-2; 7 nucleotides agree with TRBD1. V lost 0 bases to trimming and J lost 4 bases; unmatched junction nucleotides: 5. There are 15 residues in the CDR3. The germline V gene has CDR1 LNHNV and CDR2 YYDKDF (reference sequence). The CDR3 is CATSRDRGTAYGYTF. The CDR3, as DNA: TGTGCCACCAGCAGAGATCGCGGGACAGCCTATGGCTACACCTTC.

The chain is built from TRBV6-6 and TRBJ1-3, with a tentative D call TRBD1 (5 bases). The CDR3 sequence is 13 residues long. The germline V gene encodes CDR1 MNHNY and CDR2 SVGAGI (reference sequence). Trimming shortened V by 8 bases and J by 8 bases, and 16 bases separated the two germline ends. The CDR3 is CASREDRGYTIYF. The CDR3, as DNA: TGTGCCAGCCGTGAGGACCGGGGCTACACCATATATTTT.

This chain joins TRBV28 and TRBJ2-3; D may be TRBD1 (5 bases). CDR1 is MDHEN and CDR2 is SYDVKM in the germline V gene. V dropped 7 bases and J dropped 1 base, with 9 bases sitting between them. This CDR3 contains 13 residues. The CDR3 reads CASTLGGTDTQYF. In DNA form, the CDR3 reads TGTGCCAGCACTCTAGGGGGCACAGATACGCAGTATTTT. The entire variable domain, with the rest obtained from reference TRBV28 and TRBJ2-3, is as follows: DVKVTQSSRYLVKRTGEKVFLECVQDMDHENMFWYRQDPGLGLRLIYFSYDVKMKEKGDIPEGYSVSREKKERFSLILESASTNQTSMYLCASTLGGTDTQYFGPGTRLTVL.

The chain couples TRBV7-9 to TRBJ1-2, with D possibly matching TRBD1 (6 bases). The CDR3 runs to 15 residues. The V end was cut by 5 bases, the J end by 2 bases, with 15 bases between. The germline V gene encodes CDR1 SEHNR and CDR2 FQNEAQ (reference sequence). This CDR3 is CASSLDSTGNYGYTF. The CDR3 DNA follows: TGTGCCAGCAGCCTGGATTCGACAGGAAACTATGGCTACACCTTC.

This clone has more than one count but fewer than ten. The chain combines TRBV5-1 with TRBJ1-1; D remains ambiguous. The CDR3 consists of 13 residues. V was shortened by 0 bases and J by 4 bases, with 7 bases between the two germline ends. Germline lookup yields CDR1 SGHRS and CDR2 YFSETQ. The DNA for the CDR3 is TGCGCCAGCAGCTTGGATGGGCCCACTGAAGCTTTCTTT. It translates to CASSLDGPTEAFF.

V and J are TRBV5-6 and TRBJ1-5; the match to TRBD1 covers 7 bases. This CDR3 has 15 amino acids. CDR1 and CDR2 from the germline V gene are SGHDT and YYEEEE. V was clipped by 4 bases and J by 7 bases; unmatched bases: 11. In DNA, the CDR3 is TGTGCCAGCAGCGAAGCCGGGACAGCGGCCCAGCCCCAGCATTTT. Amino acid sequence: CASSEAGTAAQPQHF.

This chain joins TRBV7-3 and TRBJ2-1; TRBD2 is a possible D gene (5 bases). The CDR3 is made up of 17 amino acids. The V end lost 4 bases, the J end lost 5 bases, and 21 bases lay between the germline ends. Germline V lookup: CDR1 SGHTA, CDR2 FQGTGA. CDR3 loop: CASSSPPGTLRNNEQFF. Written as DNA, the CDR3 is TGTGCCAGCAGCTCACCACCGGGAACCCTTAGAAACAATGAGCAGTTCTTC.

The gene calls are TRBV13 and TRBJ2-3, with D perhaps given as TRBD1 or TRBD2 (5 bases each). The CDR3 consists of 13 residues. The germline V gene has CDR1 PRHDT and CDR2 FYEKMQ (reference sequence). Trimming left V 5 bases short and J 6 bases short, with 12 bases between. CDR3 in DNA: TGTGCCAGCAGCAAATCGGGACCTGATACGCAGTATTTT. Protein: CASSKSGPDTQYF.